The rows below give T cell receptor beta chains drawn from one sample of a study of blood T cell repertoires in COVID-19. TCRdb's copy holds only in-frame clones and misses some; the assay was immunoSEQ multiplex PCR. In the table there are roughly 300,000 clones, 89% of which are singletons. Sequencing was done on a sample of peripheral blood. The receptors stem from a young man who had recovered from COVID-19. The CDR3 runs from the conserved cysteine through the conserved F or W. D genes are given only for firm matches. Clone size is not always given. Where it is, it says once, few, many or a class for expanded clones.

CDR3 DNA,CDR3 protein,J gene,V gene,D gene,clone size
TGCAGCGTTGTTGTCCCTACCTACGAGCAGTACTTC,CSVVVPTYEQYF,TRBJ2-7,TRBV29-1,-,-
TGTGCCAGCAGCTTAGGAGGGCCCTCCTACGAGCAGTACTTC,CASSLGGPSYEQYF,TRBJ2-7,TRBV5-4,-,-
TGTGCCAGCACTCGGAGGACCAATGAGCAGTTCTTC,CASTRRTNEQFF,TRBJ2-1,TRBV12-3/TRBV12-4,-,-
TGTGCCAGCAGCTTAGTTGGGCAAGCTAATGAAAAACTGTTTTTT,CASSLVGQANEKLFF,TRBJ1-4,TRBV7-2,-,-
TGTGCCAGCAGCCAAAACCTGGACATTAGTAATGAAAAACTGTTTTTT,CASSQNLDISNEKLFF,TRBJ1-4,TRBV3-1/TRBV3-2,-,-
TGTGCCAGCAGTGAGTATGAGGGCAATGAGCAGTTCTTC,CASSEYEGNEQFF,TRBJ2-1,TRBV25-1,-,-
TGTGCCAGCAGCCAAGTAGGACAGGGGGCTTATTCACCCCTCCACTTT,CASSQVGQGAYSPLHF,TRBJ1-6,TRBV3-1/TRBV3-2,TRBD1,-
TGTGCCAGCAGCTTAGATGAGAGACTAGCAGGAAACATTCAGTACTTC,CASSLDERLAGNIQYF,TRBJ2-4,TRBV11-2,TRBD2,-
TGTGCCAGCAGTGAAAACAGGGATGGCTACACCTTC,CASSENRDGYTF,TRBJ1-2,TRBV25-1,-,once
TGTGCCAGCAGTTTATCAGGGAGCGGGTATCAGCCCCAGCATTTT,CASSLSGSGYQPQHF,TRBJ1-5,TRBV27,-,few
TGTGCCAGCAGCGTAGTGAGGGACAGGGGAGACACTGAAGCTTTCTTT,CASSVVRDRGDTEAFF,TRBJ1-1,TRBV9,TRBD1,-
TGTGCCAGCAGCCCAAGAGGGGCAGGGGCGCAAGAGACCCAGTACTTC,CASSPRGAGAQETQYF,TRBJ2-5,TRBV5-4,-,-
TGTGCCAGCAGCTTAGGTATCAGCGTCCACGAGCAGTACTTC,CASSLGISVHEQYF,TRBJ2-7,TRBV7-2,-,-
TGTGCCAGCAGTTCCACGACTAGCGGGACCTACAATGAGCAGTTCTTC,CASSSTTSGTYNEQFF,TRBJ2-1,TRBV6-5,TRBD2,-
TGTGCCAGCAGCGAAATCGAACAGGGGAACTACGAGCAGTACTTC,CASSEIEQGNYEQYF,TRBJ2-7,TRBV2,TRBD1,-
TGTGCCAGCAGCGTACTTGAGGGTGGTGGCTACACCTTC,CASSVLEGGGYTF,TRBJ1-2,TRBV9,-,-
TGTGCCAGCAGTTACGTGGGACTAGCGGGCGCCGGGGAGCTGTTTTTT,CASSYVGLAGAGELFF,TRBJ2-2,TRBV6-2/TRBV6-3,TRBD2,few
TGCGCCAGCAGCCAAGATAAAACAGGGCTCAATGAGCAGTTCTTC,CASSQDKTGLNEQFF,TRBJ2-1,TRBV4-3,-,-
TGTGCCAGCAGCCCCGGGCAGGGGGCGTCGGGCTACACCTTC,CASSPGQGASGYTF,TRBJ1-2,TRBV6-5,TRBD1,-
TGTGCCAGAAGCCCTGGACTAGCGGGGGGGCTCACCGGGGAGCTGTTTTTT,CARSPGLAGGLTGELFF,TRBJ2-2,TRBV5-3,TRBD2,-
TGTGCCAGCAGCACTAGCGCAGGGGGCGACGAGCAGTACTTC,CASSTSAGGDEQYF,TRBJ2-7,TRBV11-3,-,-
TGTGCCAGCGTCCTAGGGGGGGGAGACAAGAAGTTCAATGAGCAGTTCTTC,CASVLGGGDKKFNEQFF,TRBJ2-1,TRBV2,-,-
TGTGCCAGCAGGGCAACAGGGGACGGGAACACTGAAGCTTTCTTT,CASRATGDGNTEAFF,TRBJ1-1,TRBV2,TRBD1,-
TGTGCCAGCAGCAAAGCCGACAGGGGAGATGAGCAGTTCTTC,CASSKADRGDEQFF,TRBJ2-1,TRBV21-1,-,once
TGTGCCAGCAGTGAGGCCGATAACTATGGCTACACCTTC,CASSEADNYGYTF,TRBJ1-2,TRBV6-1,-,-
TGTGCCAGCAGTGAAGTATGGACAGTAGCCGGGGAGCTGTTTTTT,CASSEVWTVAGELFF,TRBJ2-2,TRBV6-1,-,few
TGTGCCAGCAGCTTACAGGGGTGGAGAGACGAGCAGTACTTC,CASSLQGWRDEQYF,TRBJ2-7,TRBV7-3,-,-
TGTGCCAGCAGCAAACCCCTAGCGGGGGGCACAGATACGCAGTATTTT,CASSKPLAGGTDTQYF,TRBJ2-3,TRBV21-1,-,-
TGTGCCAGCAGCTTAATACAGGGTGGGAAGAATGAGCAGTTCTTC,CASSLIQGGKNEQFF,TRBJ2-1,TRBV11-1,-,-
TGTGCCAGCATCGGCACCCCTAGCTCTGGGGCCAACGTCCTGACTTTC,CASIGTPSSGANVLTF,TRBJ2-6,TRBV7-9,-,-
TGTGCCAGCAGCATTAGCGGACCTAGCACAGATACGCAGTATTTT,CASSISGPSTDTQYF,TRBJ2-3,TRBV9,-,-
TGTGCCAGCAGTTCTCCCGGGACTCTCACAGATACGCAGTATTTT,CASSSPGTLTDTQYF,TRBJ2-3,TRBV6-5,-,-
TGCGCCAGCAGCTTCCAGGGGCCCATAATGAACACTGAAGCTTTCTTT,CASSFQGPIMNTEAFF,TRBJ1-1,TRBV5-1,-,-
TGTGCCAGCAGTGATGACACCGGCAATCAGCCCCAGCATTTT,CASSDDTGNQPQHF,TRBJ1-5,TRBV6-1,-,-
TGTGCCAGTAGCAAGCCCGACAGGACCTCTGAAGCTTTCTTT,CASSKPDRTSEAFF,TRBJ1-1,TRBV19,-,-
TGTGCCAGCAGCTCAACCGGGACACCCGGTTACGAGCAGTACTTC,CASSSTGTPGYEQYF,TRBJ2-7,TRBV6-5,-,-
TGTGCCAGCGAGGGGGGGGTGGACAATGAGCAGTTCTTC,CASEGGVDNEQFF,TRBJ2-1,TRBV2,-,-
TGTGCCAGCAGCTCAGGACAGGGCGGTGACACTGAAGCTTTCTTT,CASSSGQGGDTEAFF,TRBJ1-1,TRBV7-2,TRBD1,-
TGTGCCAGTAGTTTTTCGGGAAGCTCCTACAATGAGCAGTTCTTC,CASSFSGSSYNEQFF,TRBJ2-1,TRBV19,-,-
TGTGCCAGCAGCGGAGGACTAGCGGGATACAATGAGCAGTTCTTC,CASSGGLAGYNEQFF,TRBJ2-1,TRBV9,TRBD2,-
TGTGCCAGCCGAGGAGACGGCCAAGAGACCCAGTACTTC,CASRGDGQETQYF,TRBJ2-5,TRBV6-5,-,-
TGTGCCAGCAGCCCTCCCTCTGGGGCCAACGTCCTGACTTTC,CASSPPSGANVLTF,TRBJ2-6,TRBV27,-,-
TGTGCCAGCCGGACCGGGACAGGGAGCAATGAGCAGTTCTTC,CASRTGTGSNEQFF,TRBJ2-1,TRBV18,TRBD1,-
TGTGCCAGCACGGCAGGGGTCTATGGCTACACCTTC,CASTAGVYGYTF,TRBJ1-2,TRBV6-6,-,-
TGTGCCAGTGGGGCAGACTCACCCCTCCACTTT,CASGADSPLHF,TRBJ1-6,TRBV7-9,-,-
TGTGCCAGCAGCCAAGAGCCCACACTAGCGCCGACCTCCTACAATGAGCAGTTCTTC,CASSQEPTLAPTSYNEQFF,TRBJ2-1,TRBV4-2,TRBD2,-
TGTGCCAGCAGCCTGGGAGGGTCTAACTATGGCTACACCTTC,CASSLGGSNYGYTF,TRBJ1-2,TRBV27,-,-
TGTGCCAGCAGTTACTCCGGGGAGGGGACAGGGGCCTACAATGAGCAGTTCTTC,CASSYSGEGTGAYNEQFF,TRBJ2-1,TRBV6-2/TRBV6-3,TRBD1,-
TGTGCCAGCAGCTTAAAGCAGGGGATCTCCTACGAGCAGTACTTC,CASSLKQGISYEQYF,TRBJ2-7,TRBV11-2,-,-
TGTGCCAGCAGCTTCACAGGGGGCACTGAAGCTTTCTTT,CASSFTGGTEAFF,TRBJ1-1,TRBV7-3,TRBD1,-
TGTGCCAGCAGTCAGAGCGCCAGAGAGACCCAGTACTTC,CASSQSARETQYF,TRBJ2-5,TRBV5-6,-,-
TGTGCCAGCTCACCACCCCTAGCCGGCACAGATACGCAGTATTTT,CASSPPLAGTDTQYF,TRBJ2-3,TRBV18,-,-
TGTGCCAGTAGTCCGTACGCCGGTCCAGGGACTGGGGCCAACGTCCTGACTTTC,CASSPYAGPGTGANVLTF,TRBJ2-6,TRBV19,-,once